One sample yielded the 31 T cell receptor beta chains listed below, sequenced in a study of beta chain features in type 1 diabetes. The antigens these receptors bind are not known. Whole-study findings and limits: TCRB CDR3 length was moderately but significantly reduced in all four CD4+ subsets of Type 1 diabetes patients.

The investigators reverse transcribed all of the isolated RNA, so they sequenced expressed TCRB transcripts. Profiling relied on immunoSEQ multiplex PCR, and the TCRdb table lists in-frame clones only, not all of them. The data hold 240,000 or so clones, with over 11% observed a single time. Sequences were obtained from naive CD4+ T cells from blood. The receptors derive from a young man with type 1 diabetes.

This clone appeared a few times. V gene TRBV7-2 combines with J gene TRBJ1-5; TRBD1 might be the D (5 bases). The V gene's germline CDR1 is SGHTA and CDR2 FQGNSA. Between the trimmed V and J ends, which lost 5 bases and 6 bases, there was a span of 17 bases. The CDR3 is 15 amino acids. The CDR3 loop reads CASSAGGGNSQPQHF. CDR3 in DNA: TGTGCCAGCAGCGCCGGGGGGGGTAACTCTCAGCCCCAGCATTTT.

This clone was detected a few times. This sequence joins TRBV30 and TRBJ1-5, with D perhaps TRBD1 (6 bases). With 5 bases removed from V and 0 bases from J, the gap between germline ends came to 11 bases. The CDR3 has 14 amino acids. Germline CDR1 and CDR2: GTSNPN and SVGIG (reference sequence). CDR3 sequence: CAWSRGNSNQPQHF. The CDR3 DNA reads TGTGCCTGGTCCAGGGGCAATAGCAATCAGCCCCAGCATTTT. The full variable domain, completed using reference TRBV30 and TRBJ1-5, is SQTIHQWPATLVQPVGSPLSLECTVEGTSNPNLYWYRQAAGRGLQLLFYSVGIGQISSEVPQNLSASRPQDRQFILSSKKLLLSDSGFYLCAWSRGNSNQPQHFGDGTRLSIL.

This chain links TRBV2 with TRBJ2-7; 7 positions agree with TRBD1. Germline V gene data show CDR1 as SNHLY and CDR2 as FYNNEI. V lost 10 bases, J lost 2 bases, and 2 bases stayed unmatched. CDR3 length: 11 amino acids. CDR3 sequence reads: CATGTAYEQYF. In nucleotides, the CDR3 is TGTGCCACCGGGACAGCCTACGAGCAGTACTTC.

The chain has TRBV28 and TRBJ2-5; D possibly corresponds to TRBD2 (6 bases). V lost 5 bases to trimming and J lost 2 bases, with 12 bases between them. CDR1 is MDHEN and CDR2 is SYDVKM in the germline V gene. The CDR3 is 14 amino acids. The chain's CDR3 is CASSKLAKQETQYF. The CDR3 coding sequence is TGTGCCAGCAGTAAGCTAGCGAAGCAAGAGACCCAGTACTTC. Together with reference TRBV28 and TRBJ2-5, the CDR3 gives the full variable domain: DVKVTQSSRYLVKRTGEKVFLECVQDMDHENMFWYRQDPGLGLRLIYFSYDVKMKEKGDIPEGYSVSREKKERFSLILESASTNQTSMYLCASSKLAKQETQYFGPGTRLLVL.

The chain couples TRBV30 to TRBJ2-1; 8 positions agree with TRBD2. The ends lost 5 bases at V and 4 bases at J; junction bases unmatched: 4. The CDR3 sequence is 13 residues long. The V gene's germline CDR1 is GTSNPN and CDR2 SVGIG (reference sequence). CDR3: CAWGAGGYNEQFF. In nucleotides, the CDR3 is TGTGCCTGGGGGGCGGGGGGTTACAATGAGCAGTTCTTC.

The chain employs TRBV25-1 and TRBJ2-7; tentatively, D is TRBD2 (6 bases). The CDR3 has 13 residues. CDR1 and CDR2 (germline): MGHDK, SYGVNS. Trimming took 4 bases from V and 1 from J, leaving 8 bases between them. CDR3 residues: CASSAAGSYEQYF. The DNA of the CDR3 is TGTGCCAGCAGTGCTGCGGGATCCTACGAGCAGTACTTC.

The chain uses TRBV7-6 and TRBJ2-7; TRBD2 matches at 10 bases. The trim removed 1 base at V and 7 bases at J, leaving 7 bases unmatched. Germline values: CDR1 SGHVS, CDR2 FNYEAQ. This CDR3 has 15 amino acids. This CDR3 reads CASSLETSGVGEQYF. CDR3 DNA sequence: TGTGCCAGCAGCTTAGAAACTAGCGGGGTTGGGGAGCAGTACTTC.

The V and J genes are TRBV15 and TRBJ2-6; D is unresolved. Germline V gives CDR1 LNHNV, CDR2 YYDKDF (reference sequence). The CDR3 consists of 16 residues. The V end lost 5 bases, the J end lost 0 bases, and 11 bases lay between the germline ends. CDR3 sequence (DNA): TGTGCCACCAGCCCTCAAGCTAGCTCTGGGGCCAACGTCCTGACTTTC. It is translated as CATSPQASSGANVLTF.

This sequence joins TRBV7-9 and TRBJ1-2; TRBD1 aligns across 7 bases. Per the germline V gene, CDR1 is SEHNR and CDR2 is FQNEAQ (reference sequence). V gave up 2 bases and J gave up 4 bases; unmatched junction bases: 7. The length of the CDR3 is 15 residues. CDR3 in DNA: TGTGCCAGCAGCTTATTCGCACAGGGGCTCTATGGCTACACCTTC. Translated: CASSLFAQGLYGYTF.

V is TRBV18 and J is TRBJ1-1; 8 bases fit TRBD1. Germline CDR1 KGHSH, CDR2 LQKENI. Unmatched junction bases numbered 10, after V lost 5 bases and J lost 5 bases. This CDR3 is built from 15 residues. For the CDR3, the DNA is TGTGCCAGCTCAGTAGGACAGGGCGAATGGACTGAAGCTTTCTTT. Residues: CASSVGQGEWTEAFF.

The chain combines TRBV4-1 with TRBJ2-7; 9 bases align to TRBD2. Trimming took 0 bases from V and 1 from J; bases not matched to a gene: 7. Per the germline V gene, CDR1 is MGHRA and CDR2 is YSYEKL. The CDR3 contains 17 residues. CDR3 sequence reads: CASSQERLAETSYEQYF. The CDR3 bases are TGCGCCAGCAGCCAAGAAAGACTAGCGGAGACATCCTACGAGCAGTACTTC.

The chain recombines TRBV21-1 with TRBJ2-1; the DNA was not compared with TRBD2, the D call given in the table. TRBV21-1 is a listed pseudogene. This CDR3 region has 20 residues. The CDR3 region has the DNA TGTGCCAGCAGCAAACGGTCCTTAGCGGGAGGGCGCTTGACCTACAATGAGCAGTTCTTC. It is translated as CASSKRSLAGGRLTYNEQFF.

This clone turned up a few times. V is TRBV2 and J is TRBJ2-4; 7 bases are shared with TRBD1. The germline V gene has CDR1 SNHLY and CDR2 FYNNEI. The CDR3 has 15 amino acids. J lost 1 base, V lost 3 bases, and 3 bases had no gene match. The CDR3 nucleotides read TGTGCCAGCAGTGAGCCGACAGGGGCCAAAAACATTCAGTACTTC. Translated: CASSEPTGAKNIQYF.

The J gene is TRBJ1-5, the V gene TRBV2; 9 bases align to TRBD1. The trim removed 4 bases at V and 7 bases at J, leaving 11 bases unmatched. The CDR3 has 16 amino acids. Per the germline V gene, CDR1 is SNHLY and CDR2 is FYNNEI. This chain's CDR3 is CASSAGDRVSGQPQHF. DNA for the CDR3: TGTGCCAGCAGTGCAGGGGACAGGGTGTCAGGGCAGCCCCAGCATTTT.

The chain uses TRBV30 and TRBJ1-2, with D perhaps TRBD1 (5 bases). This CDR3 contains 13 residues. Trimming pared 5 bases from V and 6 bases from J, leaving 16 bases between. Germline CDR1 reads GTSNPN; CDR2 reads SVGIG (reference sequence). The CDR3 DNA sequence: TGTGCCTGGTCCCCGGGGGGAGGGCATGGCTACACCTTC. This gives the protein CAWSPGGGHGYTF.

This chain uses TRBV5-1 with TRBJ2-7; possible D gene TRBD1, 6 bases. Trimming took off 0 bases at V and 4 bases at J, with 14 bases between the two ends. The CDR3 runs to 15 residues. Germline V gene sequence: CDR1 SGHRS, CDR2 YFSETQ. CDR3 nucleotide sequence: TGCGCCAGCAGCTTGGAGGGGGACCCATCGTACGAGCAGTACTTC. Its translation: CASSLEGDPSYEQYF.

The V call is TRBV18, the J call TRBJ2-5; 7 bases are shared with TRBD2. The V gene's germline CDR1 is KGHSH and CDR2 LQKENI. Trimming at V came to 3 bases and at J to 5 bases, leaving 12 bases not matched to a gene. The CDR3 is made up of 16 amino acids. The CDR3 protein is CASSPSSGHIRETQYF. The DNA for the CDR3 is TGTGCCAGCTCACCGTCTAGCGGACATATTCGGGAGACCCAGTACTTC.

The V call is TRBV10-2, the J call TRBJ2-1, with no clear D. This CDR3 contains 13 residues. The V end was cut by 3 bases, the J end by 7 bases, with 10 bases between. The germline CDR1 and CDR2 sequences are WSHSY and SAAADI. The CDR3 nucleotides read TGCGCCAGCAGTGAACAAGCGCTGAATGAGCAGTTCTTC. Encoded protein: CASSEQALNEQFF.

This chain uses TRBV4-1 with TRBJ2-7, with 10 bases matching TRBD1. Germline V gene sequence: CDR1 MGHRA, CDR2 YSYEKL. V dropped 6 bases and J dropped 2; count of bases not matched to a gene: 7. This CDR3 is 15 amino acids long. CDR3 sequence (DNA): TGCGCCAGCAGTACCGGGACAGGGGCACCCTACGAGCAGTACTTC. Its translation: CASSTGTGAPYEQYF.

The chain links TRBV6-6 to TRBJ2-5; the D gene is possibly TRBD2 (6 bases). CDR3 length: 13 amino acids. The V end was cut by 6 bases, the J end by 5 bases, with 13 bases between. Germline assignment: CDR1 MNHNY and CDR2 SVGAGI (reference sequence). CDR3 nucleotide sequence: TGTGCCAGCAGAAGGCCGGGAGTTGAGACCCAGTACTTC. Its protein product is CASRRPGVETQYF.

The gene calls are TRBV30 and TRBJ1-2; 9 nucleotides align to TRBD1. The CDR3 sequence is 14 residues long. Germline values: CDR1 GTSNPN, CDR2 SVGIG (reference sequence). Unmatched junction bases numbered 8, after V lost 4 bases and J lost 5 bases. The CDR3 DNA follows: TGTGCCTGGAACCTAATACAGGGGGCATATGGCTACACCTTC. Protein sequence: CAWNLIQGAYGYTF.

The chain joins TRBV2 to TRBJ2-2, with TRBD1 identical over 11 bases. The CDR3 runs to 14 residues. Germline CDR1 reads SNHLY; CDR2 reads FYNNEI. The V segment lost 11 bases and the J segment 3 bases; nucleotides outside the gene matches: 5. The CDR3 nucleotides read TGTGCCGGGAAGGGACAGGGGGACACCGGGGAGCTGTTTTTT. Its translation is CAGKGQGDTGELFF.

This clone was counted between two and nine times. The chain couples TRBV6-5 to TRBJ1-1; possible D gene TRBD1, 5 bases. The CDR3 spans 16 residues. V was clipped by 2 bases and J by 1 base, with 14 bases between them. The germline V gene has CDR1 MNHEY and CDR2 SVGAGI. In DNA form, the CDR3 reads TGTGCCAGCAGTTACCGGAGGGGCCCGGGGAACACTGAAGCTTTCTTT. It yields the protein CASSYRRGPGNTEAFF.

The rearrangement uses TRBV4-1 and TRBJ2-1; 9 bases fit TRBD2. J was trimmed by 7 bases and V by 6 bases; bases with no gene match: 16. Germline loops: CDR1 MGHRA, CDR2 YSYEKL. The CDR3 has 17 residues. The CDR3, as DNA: TGCGCCAGCAGTCTGAGTGGCGGGAGGGCTATTTGGAATGAGCAGTTCTTC. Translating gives CASSLSGGRAIWNEQFF.

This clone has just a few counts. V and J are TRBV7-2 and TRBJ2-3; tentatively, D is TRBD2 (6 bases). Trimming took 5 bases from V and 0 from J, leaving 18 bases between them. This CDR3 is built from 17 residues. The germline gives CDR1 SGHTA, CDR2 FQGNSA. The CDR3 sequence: CASSLMGGASSTDTQYF. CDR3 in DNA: TGTGCCAGCAGCCTAATGGGGGGAGCCTCTAGCACAGATACGCAGTATTTT.

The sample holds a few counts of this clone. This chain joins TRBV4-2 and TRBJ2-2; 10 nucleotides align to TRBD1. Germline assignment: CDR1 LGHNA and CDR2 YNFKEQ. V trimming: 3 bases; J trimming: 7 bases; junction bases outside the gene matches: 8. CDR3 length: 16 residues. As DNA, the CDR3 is TGTGCCAGCAGCCAGGGGGACAGGGGTTTAATCGGGGAGCTGTTTTTT. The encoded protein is CASSQGDRGLIGELFF.

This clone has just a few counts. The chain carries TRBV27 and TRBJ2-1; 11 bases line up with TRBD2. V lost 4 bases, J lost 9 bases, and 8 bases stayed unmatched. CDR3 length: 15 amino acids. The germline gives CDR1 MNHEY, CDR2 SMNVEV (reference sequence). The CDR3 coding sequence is TGTGCCAGCAGTTCAATAGCGGGGGGGGTCGGTGAGCAGTTCTTC. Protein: CASSSIAGGVGEQFF.

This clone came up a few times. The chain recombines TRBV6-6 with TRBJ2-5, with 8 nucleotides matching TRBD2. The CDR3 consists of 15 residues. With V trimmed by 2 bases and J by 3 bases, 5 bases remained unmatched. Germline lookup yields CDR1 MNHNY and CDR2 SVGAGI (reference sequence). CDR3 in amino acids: CASSYEGTSKETQYF. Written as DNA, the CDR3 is TGTGCCAGCAGTTACGAAGGGACTAGTAAAGAGACCCAGTACTTC.

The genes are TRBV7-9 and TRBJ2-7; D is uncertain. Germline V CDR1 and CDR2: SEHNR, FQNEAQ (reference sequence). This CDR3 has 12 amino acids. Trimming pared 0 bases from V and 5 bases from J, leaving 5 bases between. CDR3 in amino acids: CASSLAQNEQYF. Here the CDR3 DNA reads TGTGCCAGCAGCTTAGCGCAGAACGAGCAGTACTTC.

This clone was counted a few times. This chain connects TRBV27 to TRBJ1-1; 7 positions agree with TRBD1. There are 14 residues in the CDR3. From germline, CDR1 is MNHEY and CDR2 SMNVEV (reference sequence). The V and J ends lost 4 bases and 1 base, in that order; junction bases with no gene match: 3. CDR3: CASSSNRGNTEAFF. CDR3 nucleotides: TGTGCCAGCAGTTCCAACAGGGGGAACACTGAAGCTTTCTTT.

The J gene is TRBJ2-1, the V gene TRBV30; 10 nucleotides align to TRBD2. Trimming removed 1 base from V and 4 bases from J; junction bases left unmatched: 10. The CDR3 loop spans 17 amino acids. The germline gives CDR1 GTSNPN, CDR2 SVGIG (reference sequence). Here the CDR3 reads CAWSGERTSGVYNEQFF. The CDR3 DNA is TGTGCCTGGAGTGGCGAAAGGACTAGCGGAGTGTACAATGAGCAGTTCTTC.